The T cell receptor beta chain described here comes from a study of OX40 agonist ivuxolimab in advanced cancers. Background on the study: People in dose escalation had one of these cancers: hepatocellular carcinoma, melanoma, renal cell or head and neck cancer. Study-level points and caveats: In the 0.1 to 3.0 mg/kg range, CD4+ and CD8+ blood T cells had expanded clonally by week 6. Nonresponders included some who also had low normalized T-cell clonal expansion.

In regard to this clone: Its antigen remains unidentified.

Sequencing was performed with immunoSEQ multiplex PCR; in TCRdb, only in-frame clones are kept and a portion is missing. The sample has tens of thousands of clones; roughly 86% are singletons. Sequences were derived from CD4+ or CD8+ T cells sorted from blood, sampled in a trial of the OX40 agonist ivuxolimab. This clonotype was obtained from an adult with an advanced solid tumor such as melanoma, head and neck, liver or kidney cancer.

Here the CDR3 DNA reads TGTGCCAGCAGCTTACAAAGCGGGAGGGCGCTTGAGCAGTTCTTC. Translating gives CASSLQSGRALEQFF. The chain recombines TRBV7-6 with TRBJ2-1; 10 bases line up with TRBD2. The length of the CDR3 is 15 residues. CDR1 is SGHVS and CDR2 is FNYEAQ in the germline V gene. After removal of 2 bases from V and 9 bases from J, the junction contained 7 bases not matched to a gene.